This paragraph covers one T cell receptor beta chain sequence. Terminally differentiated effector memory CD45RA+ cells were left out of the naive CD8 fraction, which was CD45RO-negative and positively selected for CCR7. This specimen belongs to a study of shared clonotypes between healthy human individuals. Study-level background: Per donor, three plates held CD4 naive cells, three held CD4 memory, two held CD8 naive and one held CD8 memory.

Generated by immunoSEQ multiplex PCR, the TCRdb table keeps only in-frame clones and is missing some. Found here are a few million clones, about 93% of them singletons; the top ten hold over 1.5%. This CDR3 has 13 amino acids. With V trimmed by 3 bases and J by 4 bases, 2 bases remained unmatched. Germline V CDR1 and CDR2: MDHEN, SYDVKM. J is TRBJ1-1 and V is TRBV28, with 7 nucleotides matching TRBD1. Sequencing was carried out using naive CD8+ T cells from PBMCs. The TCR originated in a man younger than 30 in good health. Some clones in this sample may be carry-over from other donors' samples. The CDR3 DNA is TGTGCCAGCAGTTTTAGGGGGCCCACTGAAGCTTTCTTT. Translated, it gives CASSFRGPTEAFF.